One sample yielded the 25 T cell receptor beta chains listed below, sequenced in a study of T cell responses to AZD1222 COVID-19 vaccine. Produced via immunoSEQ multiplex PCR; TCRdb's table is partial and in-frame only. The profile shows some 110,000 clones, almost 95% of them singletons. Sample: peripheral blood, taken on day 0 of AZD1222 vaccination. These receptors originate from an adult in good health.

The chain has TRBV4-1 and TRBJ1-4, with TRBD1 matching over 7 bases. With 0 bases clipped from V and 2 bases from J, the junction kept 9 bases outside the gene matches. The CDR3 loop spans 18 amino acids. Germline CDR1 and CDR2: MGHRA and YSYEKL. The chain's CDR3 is CASSQEMGPGGTNEKLFF. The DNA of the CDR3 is TGCGCCAGCAGCCAAGAGATGGGCCCAGGGGGGACTAATGAAAAACTGTTTTTT.

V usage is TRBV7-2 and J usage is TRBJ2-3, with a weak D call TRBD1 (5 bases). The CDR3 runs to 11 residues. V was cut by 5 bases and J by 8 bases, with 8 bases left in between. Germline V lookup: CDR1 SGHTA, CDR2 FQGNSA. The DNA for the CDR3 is TGTGCCAGCAGCAACCAGGGTACGCAGTATTTT. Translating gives CASSNQGTQYF.

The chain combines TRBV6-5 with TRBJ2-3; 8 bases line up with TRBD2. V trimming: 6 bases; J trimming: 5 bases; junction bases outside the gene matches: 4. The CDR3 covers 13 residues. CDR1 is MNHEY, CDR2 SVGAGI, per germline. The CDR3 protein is CASSPRGGDTQYF. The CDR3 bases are TGTGCCAGCAGCCCCCGGGGGGGAGATACGCAGTATTTT.

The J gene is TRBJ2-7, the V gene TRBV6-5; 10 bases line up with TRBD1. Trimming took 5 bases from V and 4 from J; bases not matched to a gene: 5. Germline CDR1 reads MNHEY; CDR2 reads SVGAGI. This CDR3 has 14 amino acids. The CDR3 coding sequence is TGTGCCAGCAGTCAACCGGGACAGGGGTACGAGCAGTACTTC. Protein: CASSQPGQGYEQYF.

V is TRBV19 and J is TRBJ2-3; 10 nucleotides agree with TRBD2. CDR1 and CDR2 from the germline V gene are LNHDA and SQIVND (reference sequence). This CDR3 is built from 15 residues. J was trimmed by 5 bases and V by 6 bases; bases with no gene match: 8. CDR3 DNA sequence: TGTGCCAGTAGACCTATAGCGGGGGGAGGAGATACGCAGTATTTT. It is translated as CASRPIAGGGDTQYF.

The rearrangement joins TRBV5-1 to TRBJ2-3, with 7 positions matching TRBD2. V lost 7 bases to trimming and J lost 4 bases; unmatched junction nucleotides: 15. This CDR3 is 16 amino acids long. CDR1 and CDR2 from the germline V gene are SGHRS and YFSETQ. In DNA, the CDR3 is TGCGCCAGCCAGGCGCAGGGAGGGCTCTATTCAGATACGCAGTATTTT. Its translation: CASQAQGGLYSDTQYF. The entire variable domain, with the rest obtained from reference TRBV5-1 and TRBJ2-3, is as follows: KAGVTQTPRYLIKTRGQQVTLSCSPISGHRSVSWYQQTPGQGLQFLFEYFSETQRNKGNFPGRFSGRQFSNSRSEMNVSTLELGDSALYLCASQAQGGLYSDTQYFGPGTRLTVL.

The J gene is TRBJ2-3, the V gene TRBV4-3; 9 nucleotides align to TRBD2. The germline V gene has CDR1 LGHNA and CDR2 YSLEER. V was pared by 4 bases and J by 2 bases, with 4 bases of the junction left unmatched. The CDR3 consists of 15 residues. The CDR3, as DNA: TGCGCCAGCAGCCTTCGACTAGCGGTCACAGATACGCAGTATTTT. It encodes CASSLRLAVTDTQYF.

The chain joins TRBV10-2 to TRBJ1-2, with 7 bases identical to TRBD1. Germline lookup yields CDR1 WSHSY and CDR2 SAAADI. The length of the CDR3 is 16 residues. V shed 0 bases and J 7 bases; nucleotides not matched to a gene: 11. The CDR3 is CASSESTKGARGGYTF. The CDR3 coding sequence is TGCGCCAGCAGTGAGTCGACGAAGGGGGCAAGAGGTGGCTACACCTTC.

CDR3 residues: CASSYPDRNTEAFF. CDR3 nucleotides: TGTGCCAGCAGTTACCCGGACAGGAACACTGAAGCTTTCTTT. The V and J genes are TRBV6-6 and TRBJ1-1; D is possibly TRBD1 (6 bases). V lost 2 bases and J lost 1, with 8 bases in between. The CDR3 sequence is 14 residues long. The germline CDR1 and CDR2 sequences are MNHNY and SVGAGI (reference sequence).

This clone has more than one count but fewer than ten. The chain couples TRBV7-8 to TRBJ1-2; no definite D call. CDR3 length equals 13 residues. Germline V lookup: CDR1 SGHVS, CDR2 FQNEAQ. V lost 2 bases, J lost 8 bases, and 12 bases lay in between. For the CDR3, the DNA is TGTGCCAGCAGCTTAAGATCGGGCGGCGGCTACACCTTC. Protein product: CASSLRSGGGYTF. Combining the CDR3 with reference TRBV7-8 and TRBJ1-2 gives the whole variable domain GAGVSQSPRYKVAKRGQDVALRCDPISGHVSLFWYQQALGQGPEFLTYFQNEAQLDKSGLPSDRFFAERPEGSVSTLKIQRTQQEDSAVYLCASSLRSGGGYTFGSGTRLTVV.

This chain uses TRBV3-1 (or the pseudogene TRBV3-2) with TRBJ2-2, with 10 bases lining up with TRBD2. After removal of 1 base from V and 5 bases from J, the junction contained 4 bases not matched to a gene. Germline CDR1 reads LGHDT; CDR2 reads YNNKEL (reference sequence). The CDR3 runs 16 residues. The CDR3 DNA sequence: TGTGCCAGCAGCCAAGTCCCTAGCGGGAGTACCGGGGAGCTGTTTTTT. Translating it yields CASSQVPSGSTGELFF.

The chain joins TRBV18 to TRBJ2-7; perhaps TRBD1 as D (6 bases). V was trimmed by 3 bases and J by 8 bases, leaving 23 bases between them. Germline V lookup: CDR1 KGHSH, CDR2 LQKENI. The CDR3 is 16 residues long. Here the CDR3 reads CASSPSTGSLPVKQYF. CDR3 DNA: TGTGCCAGCTCACCCTCGACAGGAAGCCTCCCGGTGAAGCAGTACTTC.

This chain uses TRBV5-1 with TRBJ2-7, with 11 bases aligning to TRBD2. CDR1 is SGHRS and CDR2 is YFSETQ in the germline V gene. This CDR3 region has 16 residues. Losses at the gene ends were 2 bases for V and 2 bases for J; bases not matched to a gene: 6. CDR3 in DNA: TGCGCCAGCAGCTTCTCTAGCGGGGGGTATCCCTACGAGCAGTACTTC. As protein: CASSFSSGGYPYEQYF.

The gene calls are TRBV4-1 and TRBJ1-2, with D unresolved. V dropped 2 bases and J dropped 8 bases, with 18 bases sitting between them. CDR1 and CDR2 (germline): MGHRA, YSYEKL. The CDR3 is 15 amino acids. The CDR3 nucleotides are TGCGCCAGCAGCCAATTTCCCCTTTTGATTGGAGGCTACACCTTC. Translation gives CASSQFPLLIGGYTF.

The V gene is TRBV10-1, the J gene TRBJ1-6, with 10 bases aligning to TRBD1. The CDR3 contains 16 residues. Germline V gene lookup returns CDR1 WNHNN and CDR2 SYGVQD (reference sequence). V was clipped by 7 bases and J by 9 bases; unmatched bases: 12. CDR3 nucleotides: TGCGCCAGCACCGGGACAGGGGTTAGCAATTTTTCACCCCTCCACTTT. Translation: CASTGTGVSNFSPLHF.

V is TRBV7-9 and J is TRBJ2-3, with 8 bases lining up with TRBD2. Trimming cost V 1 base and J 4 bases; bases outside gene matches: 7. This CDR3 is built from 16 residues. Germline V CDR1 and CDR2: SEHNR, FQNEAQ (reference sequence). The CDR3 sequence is CASSLGGLGEADTQYF. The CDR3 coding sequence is TGTGCCAGCAGCTTAGGGGGACTAGGAGAAGCAGATACGCAGTATTTT.

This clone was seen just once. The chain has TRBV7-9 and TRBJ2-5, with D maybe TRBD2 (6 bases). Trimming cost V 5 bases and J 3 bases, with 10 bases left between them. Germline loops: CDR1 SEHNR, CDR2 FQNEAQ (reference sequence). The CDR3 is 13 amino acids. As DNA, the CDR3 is TGTGCCAGCAGCCCGGGACTGGAAGAGACCCAGTACTTC. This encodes CASSPGLEETQYF.

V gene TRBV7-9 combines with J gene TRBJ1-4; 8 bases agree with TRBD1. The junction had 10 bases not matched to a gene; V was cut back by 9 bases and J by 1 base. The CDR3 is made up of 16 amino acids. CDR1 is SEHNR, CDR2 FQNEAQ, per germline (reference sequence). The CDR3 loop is CASKQGGGETNEKLFF. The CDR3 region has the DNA TGTGCCAGTAAACAGGGGGGCGGCGAAACTAATGAAAAACTGTTTTTT.

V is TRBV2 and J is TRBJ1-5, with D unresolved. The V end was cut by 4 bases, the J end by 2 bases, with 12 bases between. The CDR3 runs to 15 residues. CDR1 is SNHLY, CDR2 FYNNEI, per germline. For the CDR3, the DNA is TGTGCCAGCAGTGGGGGTCTGACGGGCAATCAGCCCCAGCATTTT. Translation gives CASSGGLTGNQPQHF. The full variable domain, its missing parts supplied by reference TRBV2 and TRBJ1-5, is EPEVTQTPSHQVTQMGQEVILRCVPISNHLYFYWYRQILGQKVEFLVSFYNNEISEKSEIFDDQFSVERPDGSNFTLKIRSTKLEDSAMYFCASSGGLTGNQPQHFGDGTRLSIL.

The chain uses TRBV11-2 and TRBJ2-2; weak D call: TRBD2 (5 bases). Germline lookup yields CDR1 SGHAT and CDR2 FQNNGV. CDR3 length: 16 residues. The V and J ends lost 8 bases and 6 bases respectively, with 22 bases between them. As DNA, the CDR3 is TGTGCCAGCGCTTCTAAGTTCACTAGGGCCGCCGGGGAGCTGTTTTTT. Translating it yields CASASKFTRAAGELFF.

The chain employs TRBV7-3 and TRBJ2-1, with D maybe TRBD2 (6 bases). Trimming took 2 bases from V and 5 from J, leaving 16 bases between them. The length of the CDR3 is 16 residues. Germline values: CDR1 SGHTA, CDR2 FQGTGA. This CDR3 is CASSLRGRSGDNEQFF. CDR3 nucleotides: TGTGCCAGCAGCTTACGAGGGAGGTCCGGAGACAATGAGCAGTTCTTC.

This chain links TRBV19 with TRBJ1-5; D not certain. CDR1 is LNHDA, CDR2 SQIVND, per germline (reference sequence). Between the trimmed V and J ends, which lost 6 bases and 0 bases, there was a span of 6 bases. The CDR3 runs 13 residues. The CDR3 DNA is TGTGCCAGTAGGAGCACTAGCAATCAGCCCCAGCATTTT. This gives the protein CASRSTSNQPQHF.

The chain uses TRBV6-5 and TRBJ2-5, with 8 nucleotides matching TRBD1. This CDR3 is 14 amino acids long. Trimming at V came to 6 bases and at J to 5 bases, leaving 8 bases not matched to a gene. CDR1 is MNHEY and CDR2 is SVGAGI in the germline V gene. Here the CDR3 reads CASSGRTGRETQYF. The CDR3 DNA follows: TGTGCCAGCAGCGGACGGACAGGGAGGGAGACCCAGTACTTC.

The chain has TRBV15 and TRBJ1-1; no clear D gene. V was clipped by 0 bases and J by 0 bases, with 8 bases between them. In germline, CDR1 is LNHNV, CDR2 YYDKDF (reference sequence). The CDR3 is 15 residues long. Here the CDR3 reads CATSRDLGLNTEAFF. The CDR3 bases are TGTGCCACCAGCAGAGATCTGGGTTTGAACACTGAAGCTTTCTTT.

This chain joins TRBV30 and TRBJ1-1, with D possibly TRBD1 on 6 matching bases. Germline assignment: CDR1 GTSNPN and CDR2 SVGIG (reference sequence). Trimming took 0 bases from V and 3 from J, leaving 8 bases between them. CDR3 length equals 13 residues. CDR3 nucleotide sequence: TGTGCCTGGAGTGTCGCAGGGGACACTGAAGCTTTCTTT. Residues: CAWSVAGDTEAFF.